This paragraph reports one T cell receptor (beta chain). No antigen is known for it. This record comes from a study of T cell responses to AZD1222 COVID-19 vaccine. Study in general: Samples with a second dose at about 4 or about 12 weeks were pooled together.

TCRdb's copy holds only in-frame clones and misses some; the assay was immunoSEQ multiplex PCR. The table records roughly 110,000 clones, roughly 90% of them present only once. Whole-study results and caveats: An increase in Spike-specific TCR breadth and depth was observed after two AZD1222 doses. Only six individuals given AZD1222 were seropositive at baseline.

CDR1 is GTSNPN and CDR2 is SVGIG in the germline V gene (reference sequence). This CDR3 spans 15 amino acids. This receptor was identified in an adult in good health. The V gene is TRBV30, the J gene TRBJ1-2; 9 bases fit TRBD1. The sequencing here drew on peripheral blood, taken on day 0 of AZD1222 vaccination. The CDR3 DNA follows: TGTGCTCATACGCCCCTCGGGACAGGGACCTATGGCTACACCTTC. Amino acid sequence: CAHTPLGTGTYGYTF.